One and the same sample provided the 2 T cell receptor beta chains below, sequenced in a study of CD8+CD57+ T cells in acquired aplastic anemia. Genomic DNA provided the template from which TCR beta VDJ and CDR3 profiles were obtained. TCRdb recomputed calls from the reads with MiXCR, one row per CDR3 protein. This table has 65,000 to 85,000 distinct CDR3 sequences, approximately 54% appearing once. Source material: sorted CD4+, CD8+, or CD8+CD57+ T cells (not recorded which) from PBMCs. Source of these receptors: a human donor in good health, serving as a control.

This clonotype showed up many times. V and J are TRBV29-1 and TRBJ1-1; 7 bases map to TRBD1. CDR3 length: 13 amino acids. V lost 7 bases and J lost 6; bases outside the gene matches: 11. CDR1 SQVTM and CDR2 ANQGSEA come from the germline V gene. Here the CDR3 reads CSASSGRGAEAFF. The CDR3 nucleotides are TGCAGCGCATCCTCTGGCAGGGGGGCTGAAGCTTTCTTT. Full variable domain (outside the CDR3, taken from reference TRBV29-1 and TRBJ1-1): SAVISQKPSRDICQRGTSLTIQCQVDSQVTMMFWYRQQPGQSLTLIATANQGSEATYESGFVIDKFPISRPNLTFSTLTVSNMSPEDSSIYLCSASSGRGAEAFFGQGTRLTVV.

V is TRBV18 and J is TRBJ2-2, with D possibly called TRBD1 or TRBD2 (5 bases each). Germline V gives CDR1 KGHSH, CDR2 LQKENI. V dropped 3 bases and J dropped 0 bases, with 8 bases sitting between them. This CDR3 spans 15 amino acids. The CDR3 DNA sequence: TGTGCCAGCTCACCGTGGGACCCGAACACCGGGGAGCTGTTTTTT. Translated, it gives CASSPWDPNTGELFF.